The 18 T cell receptor beta chains given below trace back to one sample, sequenced in a study of early stage breast cancer tumors. The method was immunoSEQ multiplex PCR; TCRdb's version includes in-frame clones alone and lacks a portion of them. Of more than 60,000 clones detected, roughly three quarters appear once; the ten largest clones hold roughly 3%. The sample comprised blood. These receptor sequences come from a person aged 55 to 70 with breast cancer.

The chain joins TRBV19 to TRBJ2-3; 7 positions agree with TRBD2. The CDR3 is made up of 14 amino acids. J lost 8 bases, V lost 6 bases, and 11 bases had no gene match. CDR1 is LNHDA, CDR2 SQIVND, per germline (reference sequence). The CDR3 reads CASSASGGLPTQYF. DNA of the CDR3: TGTGCCAGTAGCGCTAGCGGCGGTCTTCCTACGCAGTATTTT.

This clone was counted only a few times. This chain uses TRBV27 with TRBJ2-2; D not certain. In germline, CDR1 is MNHEY, CDR2 SMNVEV (reference sequence). The V gene lost 3 bases and the J gene lost 3 bases, with 8 bases spanning the gap. The CDR3 is made up of 14 amino acids. CDR3 sequence reads: CASSFQLDTGELFF. The CDR3 region has the DNA TGTGCCAGCAGTTTCCAGCTGGACACCGGGGAGCTGTTTTTT.

The rearrangement joins TRBV11-2 to TRBJ2-5; D not certain. Germline V gene lookup returns CDR1 SGHAT and CDR2 FQNNGV. The CDR3 runs to 14 residues. Trimming stripped 4 bases from V and 2 bases from J, with 11 bases between. CDR3 bases: TGTGCCAGCAGCTCATGGGATGGTCAAGAGACCCAGTACTTC. Protein sequence: CASSSWDGQETQYF.

The chain has TRBV7-9 and TRBJ1-3, with 8 nucleotides matching TRBD1. Germline values: CDR1 SEHNR, CDR2 FQNEAQ (reference sequence). V lost 5 bases, J lost 0 bases, and 9 bases stayed unmatched. The CDR3 totals 17 residues. The CDR3 reads CASSPMTGAISGNTIYF. CDR3 nucleotides: TGTGCCAGCAGCCCCATGACAGGGGCCATCTCTGGAAACACCATATATTTT.

The J gene is TRBJ2-5, the V gene TRBV2, with D maybe TRBD2 (6 bases). Germline V gene sequence: CDR1 SNHLY, CDR2 FYNNEI. CDR3 size: 14 residues. Trimming shortened V by 1 base and J by 4 bases, and 10 bases separated the two germline ends. Here the CDR3 DNA reads TGTGCCAGCAGTGAAGATTTGGGGGGAGAGACCCAGTACTTC. It translates to CASSEDLGGETQYF.

The chain carries TRBV7-9 and TRBJ1-1, with no clear D. The CDR3 spans 15 residues. V lost 4 bases to trimming and J lost 3 bases, with 15 bases between them. Per germline, CDR1 SEHNR and CDR2 FQNEAQ (reference sequence). The CDR3 reads CASSSSGGVYTEAFF. As DNA, the CDR3 is TGTGCCAGCAGCTCCTCTGGCGGCGTGTACACTGAAGCTTTCTTT.

This clone has a handful of counts. The chain couples TRBV5-4 to TRBJ1-4; D gene unclear. The germline V gene encodes CDR1 SGHNT and CDR2 YYREEE (reference sequence). CDR3 length: 13 amino acids. V shed 7 bases and J shed 4 bases, with 11 bases lying between them. This CDR3 reads CASHNRNNEKLFF. In nucleotides, the CDR3 is TGTGCCAGCCACAACAGAAATAATGAAAAACTGTTTTTT.

V usage is TRBV11-2 and J usage is TRBJ1-3, with D perhaps TRBD1 (5 bases). The V and J ends lost 2 bases and 4 bases respectively, with 12 bases between them. Per germline, CDR1 SGHAT and CDR2 FQNNGV. The CDR3 covers 15 residues. The CDR3, as DNA: TGTGCCAGCAGCTTACGATCAGGGCTCGGAAACACCATATATTTT. Translation gives CASSLRSGLGNTIYF. Combining the CDR3 with reference TRBV11-2 and TRBJ1-3 gives the whole variable domain EAGVAQSPRYKIIEKRQSVAFWCNPISGHATLYWYQQILGQGPKLLIQFQNNGVVDDSQLPKDRFSAERLKGVDSTLKIQPAKLEDSAVYLCASSLRSGLGNTIYFGEGSWLTVV.

This chain connects TRBV28 to TRBJ1-6; no clear D. V gave up 6 bases and J gave up 0 bases, with 6 bases separating them. The CDR3 runs to 14 residues. The germline V gene encodes CDR1 MDHEN and CDR2 SYDVKM. The CDR3 spells CASREISYNSPLHF. CDR3 coding DNA: TGTGCCAGCAGGGAGATCTCCTATAATTCACCCCTCCACTTT. The variable domain in full, with the rest retrieved from reference TRBV28 and TRBJ1-6, is DVKVTQSSRYLVKRTGEKVFLECVQDMDHENMFWYRQDPGLGLRLIYFSYDVKMKEKGDIPEGYSVSREKKERFSLILESASTNQTSMYLCASREISYNSPLHFGNGTRLTVT.

The rearrangement uses TRBV28 and TRBJ2-4; tentatively, D is TRBD1 (6 bases). The ends were cut back, 3 bases at V and 0 bases at J, with 27 bases in the middle. This CDR3 has 21 amino acids. The germline CDR1 and CDR2 sequences are MDHEN and SYDVKM. This CDR3 reads CASSFEATRTESILAKNIQYF. CDR3 sequence (DNA): TGTGCCAGCAGTTTTGAGGCGACCAGGACAGAATCGATACTAGCCAAAAACATTCAGTACTTC. Full variable domain (remainder filled in from reference TRBV28 and TRBJ2-4): DVKVTQSSRYLVKRTGEKVFLECVQDMDHENMFWYRQDPGLGLRLIYFSYDVKMKEKGDIPEGYSVSREKKERFSLILESASTNQTSMYLCASSFEATRTESILAKNIQYFGAGTRLSVL.

This clone was found once. This chain uses TRBV7-9 with TRBJ2-3; D assignment may be TRBD1 or TRBD2 (6 bases each). The V and J ends lost 8 bases and 2 bases respectively, with 14 bases between them. This CDR3 contains 14 residues. Germline V gives CDR1 SEHNR, CDR2 FQNEAQ (reference sequence). CDR3 protein: CASGMRGVTDTQYF. The CDR3 region has the DNA TGTGCCAGCGGTATGAGGGGGGTCACAGATACGCAGTATTTT.

V usage is TRBV28 and J usage is TRBJ1-6, with D uncertain. Germline V lookup: CDR1 MDHEN, CDR2 SYDVKM. The CDR3 covers 14 residues. V was cut by 6 bases and J by 5 bases, with 11 bases left in between. The CDR3 DNA reads as TGTGCCAGCAGCCCTCTCCAGGATAATTCACCCCTCCACTTT. Translated, it gives CASSPLQDNSPLHF.

CDR3: CATRTGKDTEAFF. CDR3 sequence (DNA): TGTGCCACCCGGACAGGGAAGGACACTGAAGCTTTCTTT. The chain employs TRBV30 and TRBJ1-1, with 8 bases that match TRBD1. V dropped 8 bases and J dropped 3; count of bases not matched to a gene: 8. The CDR3 is 13 residues long. Germline lookup yields CDR1 GTSNPN and CDR2 SVGIG (reference sequence).

CDR3 DNA sequence: TGTGCCAGCAGTCGGACTAGCTTGTTCAATGAGCAGTTCTTC. Translation: CASSRTSLFNEQFF. The rearrangement uses TRBV6-5 and TRBJ2-1; TRBD2 matches at 8 bases. Germline V gene sequence: CDR1 MNHEY, CDR2 SVGAGI. The length of the CDR3 is 14 residues. J gave up 6 bases and V 5 bases, and 6 bases lay outside the gene matches.

This chain links TRBV6-6 with TRBJ2-7, with D perhaps being TRBD1 or TRBD2 (5 bases each). The germline V and J ends were trimmed by 3 bases and 6 bases, with 12 bases remaining between them. The CDR3 loop spans 13 amino acids. CDR1 is MNHNY, CDR2 SVGAGI, per germline (reference sequence). The CDR3 loop is CASSYGIGTEQYF. CDR3 nucleotide sequence: TGTGCCAGCAGTTATGGGATTGGGACCGAGCAGTACTTC.

The rearrangement links TRBV5-1 to TRBJ2-7; D gene unclear. The germline V and J ends were trimmed by 0 bases and 5 bases, with 6 bases remaining between them. The CDR3 has 12 residues. Germline loops: CDR1 SGHRS, CDR2 YFSETQ. The CDR3 nucleotides read TGCGCCAGCAGCTTGGGGTTGAACGAGCAGTACTTC. Amino acids: CASSLGLNEQYF.

The chain couples TRBV9 to TRBJ2-5, with D perhaps TRBD2 (5 bases). The germline V and J ends were trimmed by 3 bases and 2 bases, with 14 bases remaining between them. Germline loops: CDR1 SGDLS, CDR2 YYNGEE. The CDR3 has 15 residues. The CDR3 region has the DNA TGTGCCAGCAGCGGGAGGAGCCTGGGACAAGAGACCCAGTACTTC. Translating it yields CASSGRSLGQETQYF. Drawing the rest from reference TRBV9 and TRBJ2-5, the complete variable domain is DSGVTQTPKHLITATGQRVTLRCSPRSGDLSVYWYQQSLDQGLQFLIQYYNGEERAKGNILERFSAQQFPDLHSELNLSSLELGDSALYFCASSGRSLGQETQYFGPGTRLLVL.

The rearrangement joins TRBV6-6 to TRBJ2-1; possibly TRBD2 for D (6 bases). Germline CDR1 and CDR2: MNHNY and SVGAGI (reference sequence). The CDR3 consists of 14 residues. Trimming took off 10 bases at V and 0 bases at J, with 13 bases between the two ends. CDR3 protein: CATLAVSSYNEQFF. CDR3 nucleotides: TGTGCCACATTAGCGGTAAGCTCCTACAATGAGCAGTTCTTC.